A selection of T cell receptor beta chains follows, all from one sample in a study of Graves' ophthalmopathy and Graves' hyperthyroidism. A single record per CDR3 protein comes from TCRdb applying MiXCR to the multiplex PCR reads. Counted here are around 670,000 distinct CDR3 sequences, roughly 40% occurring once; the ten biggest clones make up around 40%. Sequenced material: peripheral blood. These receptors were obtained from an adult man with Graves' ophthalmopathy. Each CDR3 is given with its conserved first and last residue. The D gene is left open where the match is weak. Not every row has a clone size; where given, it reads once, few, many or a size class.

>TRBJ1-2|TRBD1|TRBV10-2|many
CASSRLDRANYGYTF
TGCGCCAGCAGTCGGTTGGACAGGGCTAACTATGGCTACACCTTC
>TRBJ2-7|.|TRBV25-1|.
CASSFLGASSYEQYF
TGTGCCAGCAGCTTCCTGGGGGCCAGCTCCTACGAGCAGTACTTC
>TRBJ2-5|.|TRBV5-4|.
CASSLYGADKRGETQYF
TGTGCCAGCAGCTTGTACGGTGCGGACAAAAGGGGAGAGACCCAGTACTTC
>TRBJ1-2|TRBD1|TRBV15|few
CATSRGTGVPGYTF
TGTGCCACCAGCAGAGGGACAGGGGTTCCTGGCTACACCTTC
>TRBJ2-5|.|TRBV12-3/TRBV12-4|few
CASSPDTPRQETQYF
TGTGCCAGCAGCCCGGACACCCCGAGACAAGAGACCCAGTACTTC
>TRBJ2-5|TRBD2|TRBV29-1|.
CSVGTSGGAPQETQYF
TGCAGCGTTGGGACTAGCGGGGGGGCCCCCCAAGAGACCCAGTACTTC
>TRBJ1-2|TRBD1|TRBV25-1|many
CASSPRGAGGGYGYTF
TGTGCCAGCAGTCCACGAGGGGCAGGGGGGGGGTATGGCTACACCTTC
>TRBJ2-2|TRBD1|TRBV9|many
CASSAGQGASGELFF
TGTGCCAGCAGCGCCGGACAGGGGGCTAGCGGGGAGCTGTTTTTT
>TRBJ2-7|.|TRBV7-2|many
CASRKNQVLGEQYF
TGTGCCAGCAGAAAAAACCAAGTTTTGGGCGAGCAGTACTTC
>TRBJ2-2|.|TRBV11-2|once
CASSLAVEDITGELFF
TGTGCCAGCAGCTTAGCAGTTGAGGATATCACCGGGGAGCTGTTTTTT
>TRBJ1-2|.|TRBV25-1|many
CASSAGDYGYTF
TGTGCCAGCAGTGCAGGGGACTATGGCTACACCTTC
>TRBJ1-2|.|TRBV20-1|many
CSAQGGYGYTF
TGCAGTGCCCAGGGAGGGTATGGCTACACCTTC
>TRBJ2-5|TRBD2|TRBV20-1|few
CSAHGQTSGGQETQYF
TGCAGTGCTCATGGGCAGACTAGCGGGGGGCAAGAGACCCAGTACTTC
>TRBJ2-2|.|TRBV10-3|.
CASSIGGRSTGELFF
TGTGCCAGTAGTATCGGGGGGCGGTCCACCGGGGAGCTGTTTTTT
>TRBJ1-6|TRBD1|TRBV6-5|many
CASRRTGDNSPLHF
TGTGCCAGCAGACGGACAGGGGATAATTCACCCCTCCACTTT
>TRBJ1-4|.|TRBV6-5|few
CASSLGGVEKLFF
TGTGCCAGCAGTTTAGGAGGGGTTGAAAAACTGTTTTTT
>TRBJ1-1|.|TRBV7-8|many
CASSLDRKNTEAFF
TGTGCCAGCAGCCTCGACAGGAAGAACACTGAAGCTTTCTTT
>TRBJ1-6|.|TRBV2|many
CASSDEGYNSPLHF
TGTGCCAGCAGTGACGAGGGATATAATTCACCCCTCCACTTT
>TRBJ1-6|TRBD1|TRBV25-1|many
CASSARQGTNSPLHF
TGTGCCAGCAGTGCCCGACAGGGCACAAATTCACCCCTCCACTTT
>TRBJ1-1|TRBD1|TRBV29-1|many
CSVDHRTGENEAFF
TGCAGCGTTGACCATCGGACAGGAGAGAATGAAGCTTTCTTT
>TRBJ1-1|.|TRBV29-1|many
CSVEGEENTEAFF
TGCAGCGTTGAAGGTGAGGAAAACACTGAAGCTTTCTTT
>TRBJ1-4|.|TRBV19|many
CASTGRDPSLNEKLFF
TGTGCCAGTACGGGCAGGGATCCGTCTTTAAATGAAAAACTGTTTTTT
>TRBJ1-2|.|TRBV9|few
CASSVEPGDSGYGYTF
TGTGCCAGCAGCGTAGAACCGGGGGATTCGGGCTATGGCTACACCTTC
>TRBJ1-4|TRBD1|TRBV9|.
CASSQTTGEGEKLFF
TGTGCCAGCAGCCAAACGACAGGGGAGGGTGAAAAACTGTTTTTT
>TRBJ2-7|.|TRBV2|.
CASSDGSCEQYF
TGTGCCAGCAGTGACGGCAGCTGCGAGCAGTACTTC
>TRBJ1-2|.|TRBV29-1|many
CSLWDPLNYGYTF
TGCAGCTTATGGGACCCCCTAAACTATGGCTACACCTTC
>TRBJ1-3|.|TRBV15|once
CATSRGAGTGNTIYF
TGTGCCACCAGCAGAGGTGCAGGGACGGGAAACACCATATATTTT
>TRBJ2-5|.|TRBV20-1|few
CSARSVGNQETQYF
TGCAGTGCTAGATCAGTAGGTAACCAAGAGACCCAGTACTTC
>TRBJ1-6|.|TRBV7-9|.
CASSLGGGDGSYNSPLHF
TGTGCCAGCAGCTTAGGCGGGGGCGACGGCTCCTATAATTCACCCCTCCACTTT
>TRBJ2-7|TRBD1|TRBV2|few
CASSQGQVSLYEQYF
TGTGCCAGCAGTCAAGGACAGGTTAGCCTCTACGAGCAGTACTTC
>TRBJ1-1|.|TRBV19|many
CASSDKDGGTEAFF
TGTGCCAGTTCGGACAAAGACGGTGGCACTGAAGCTTTCTTT
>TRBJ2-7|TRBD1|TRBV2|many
CASTKTGVSYEQYF
TGTGCCAGCACCAAGACAGGGGTTAGCTACGAGCAGTACTTC
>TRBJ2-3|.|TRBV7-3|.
CASSEVFGSTDTQYF
TGTGCCAGCAGCGAAGTGTTCGGTAGCACAGATACGCAGTATTTT
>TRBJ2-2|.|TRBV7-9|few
CASSLGTHDANTGELFF
TGTGCCAGCAGCTTAGGGACCCACGACGCGAACACCGGGGAGCTGTTTTTT
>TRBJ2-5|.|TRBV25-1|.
CASSLPAGGETQYF
TGTGCCAGCAGTTTGCCAGCGGGTGGGGAGACCCAGTACTTC
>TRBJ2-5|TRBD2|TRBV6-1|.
CASSYPQTSSSETQYF
TGTGCCAGCAGTTACCCGCAGACTAGCTCTTCGGAGACCCAGTACTTC
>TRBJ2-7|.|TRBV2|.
CASSEVGGARTYEQYF
TGTGCCAGCAGTGAAGTCGGGGGAGCCCGCACCTACGAGCAGTACTTC
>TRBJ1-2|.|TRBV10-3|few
CASSETASGGYTF
TGTGCCAGCAGTGAGACCGCCTCGGGTGGCTACACCTTC
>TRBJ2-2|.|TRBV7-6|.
CASSVDGARTGELFF
TGTGCCAGCAGCGTAGATGGGGCGCGGACCGGGGAGCTGTTTTTT
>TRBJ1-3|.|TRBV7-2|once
CASSLGLSLAGNTIYF
TGTGCCAGCAGCTTAGGCCTTAGTCTAGCGGGAAACACCATATATTTT
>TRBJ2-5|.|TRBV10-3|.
CAISDTGHLQETQYF
TGTGCCATCAGTGATACGGGACACCTCCAAGAGACCCAGTACTTC
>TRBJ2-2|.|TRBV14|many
CASSPSVSNTGELFF
TGTGCCAGCAGCCCCAGCGTCTCGAACACCGGGGAGCTGTTTTTT
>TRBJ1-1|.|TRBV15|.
CATSSSGPSNTEAFF
TGTGCCACCAGCAGTTCCGGGCCCTCGAACACTGAAGCTTTCTTT
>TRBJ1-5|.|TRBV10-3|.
CAISEVGDSNQPQHF
TGTGCCATCAGTGAAGTTGGGGATAGCAATCAGCCCCAGCATTTT
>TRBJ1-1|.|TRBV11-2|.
CASSSLGRAGTEAFF
TGTGCCAGCAGCTCCCTCGGGAGAGCGGGCACTGAAGCTTTCTTT
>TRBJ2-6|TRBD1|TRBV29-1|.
CSVEDLRGPTGANVLTF
TGCAGCGTTGAAGATCTCAGGGGGCCTACTGGGGCCAACGTCCTGACTTTC
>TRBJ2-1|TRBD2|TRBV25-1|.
CASSPWRGGMDNEQFF
TGTGCCAGCAGTCCTTGGCGGGGGGGCATGGACAATGAGCAGTTCTTC
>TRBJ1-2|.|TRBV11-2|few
CASSLRVTNYGYTF
TGTGCCAGCAGCTTAAGGGTGACTAACTATGGCTACACCTTC
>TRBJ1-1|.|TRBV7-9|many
CASYMGGRDNEAFF
TGTGCCAGCTACATGGGGGGCAGGGATAATGAAGCTTTCTTT